This entry lists 14 T cell receptor beta chains sequenced from one sample in a study of shared clonotypes between healthy human individuals. Terminally differentiated effector memory CD45RA+ cells were left out of the naive CD8 fraction, which was CD45RO-negative and positively selected for CCR7. The repertoire was sequenced with immunoSEQ multiplex PCR; TCRdb's copy has only in-frame clones and lacks some. The sample contains about 820,000 clones, almost 95% of which appear only once. The specimen sequenced was naive CD8+ T cells sorted from blood. These receptors originate from a young man in good health.

Of note for this clone: This specimen includes other DNA sequences encoding the same CDR3. The J gene is TRBJ2-1, the V gene TRBV7-6; weak D call: TRBD2 (5 bases). The germline V gene encodes CDR1 SGHVS and CDR2 FNYEAQ. V was clipped by 2 bases and J by 2 bases, with 10 bases between them. This CDR3 contains 15 residues. The CDR3 DNA is TGTGCCAGCAGCTTACTGGCGGGTGCCTACAATGAGCAGTTCTTC. This encodes CASSLLAGAYNEQFF.

The J gene is TRBJ2-7, the V gene TRBV7-8; D might be TRBD2 (6 bases). This CDR3 has 14 residues. CDR1 SGHVS and CDR2 FQNEAQ come from the germline V gene. V lost 5 bases to trimming and J lost 0 bases, with 11 bases between them. The CDR3, as DNA: TGTGCCAGCAGCACTGGCGGGGTCTCCTACGAGCAGTACTTC. This gives the protein CASSTGGVSYEQYF.

The chain combines TRBV29-1 with TRBJ2-7, with 7 bases that match TRBD2. With 6 bases clipped from V and 3 bases from J, the junction kept 2 bases outside the gene matches. There are 11 residues in the CDR3. The germline V gene has CDR1 SQVTM and CDR2 ANQGSEA. The CDR3 sequence is CSVRTSYEQYF. The CDR3 DNA is TGCAGCGTCCGGACTAGCTACGAGCAGTACTTC.

The chain uses TRBV7-8 and TRBJ2-3, with TRBD2 identical over 14 bases. After removal of 1 base from V and 2 bases from J, the junction contained 5 bases not matched to a gene. CDR1 and CDR2 from the germline V gene are SGHVS and FQNEAQ. This CDR3 is built from 18 residues. The CDR3 sequence is CASSLVGLAGEITDTQYF. CDR3 bases: TGTGCCAGCAGCTTAGTGGGACTAGCGGGAGAGATCACAGATACGCAGTATTTT.

The gene calls are TRBV25-1 and TRBJ2-3; D perhaps matches TRBD1 (6 bases). Germline V gene sequence: CDR1 MGHDK, CDR2 SYGVNS. Trimming shortened V by 1 base and J by 0 bases, and 8 bases separated the two germline ends. This CDR3 has 15 residues. In DNA form, the CDR3 reads TGTGCCAGCAGTGAATTCGGACAGAGCACAGATACGCAGTATTTT. Protein product: CASSEFGQSTDTQYF.

This rearrangement joins TRBV18 to TRBJ2-7, with 9 bases lining up with TRBD1. V lost 2 bases to trimming and J lost 2 bases; unmatched junction nucleotides: 4. The CDR3 has 15 residues. Per the germline V gene, CDR1 is KGHSH and CDR2 is LQKENI. CDR3 nucleotide sequence: TGTGCCAGCTCACCAGGGACAGGGATGACCTACGAGCAGTACTTC. Amino acids: CASSPGTGMTYEQYF.

This clone was detected once. The gene calls are TRBV7-9 and TRBJ2-1, with TRBD2 matching 7 bases. Germline V lookup: CDR1 SEHNR, CDR2 FQNEAQ (reference sequence). Trimming removed 8 bases from V and 3 bases from J; junction bases left unmatched: 13. The CDR3 spans 16 residues. Written as DNA, the CDR3 is TGTGCCAGCGCCCAGGTATTCGGGAGGCGCTACAATGAGCAGTTCTTC. Its protein is CASAQVFGRRYNEQFF.

The gene calls are TRBV5-5 and TRBJ2-7, with 11 bases aligning to TRBD2. Germline CDR1 is SGHKS and CDR2 is YYEKEE (reference sequence). V lost 4 bases, J lost 0 bases, and 6 bases stayed unmatched. This CDR3 has 16 residues. The CDR3 DNA reads as TGTGCCAGCAGCCGCGGACTAGCGGGCTACTCCTACGAGCAGTACTTC. Translating it yields CASSRGLAGYSYEQYF.

The chain couples TRBV9 to TRBJ1-2, with D uncertain. The CDR3 consists of 17 residues. CDR1 is SGDLS, CDR2 YYNGEE, per germline. Between the trimmed V and J ends, which lost 1 base and 0 bases, there was a span of 16 bases. The CDR3 DNA sequence: TGTGCCAGCAGCGTAAGGAAGGAACCTGGAGCTAACTATGGCTACACCTTC. This gives the protein CASSVRKEPGANYGYTF.

The J gene is TRBJ1-5, the V gene TRBV7-9; D not resolved. Germline CDR1 is SEHNR and CDR2 is FQNEAQ (reference sequence). The CDR3 is 14 residues long. Trimming took 4 bases from V and 0 from J, leaving 7 bases between them. The CDR3 reads CASSSEYSNQPQHF. The CDR3 DNA reads as TGTGCCAGCAGCTCAGAGTATAGCAATCAGCCCCAGCATTTT.

V is TRBV28 and J is TRBJ2-2; 7 nucleotides line up with TRBD1. There are 15 residues in the CDR3. Germline V gives CDR1 MDHEN, CDR2 SYDVKM. With V trimmed by 6 bases and J by 6 bases, 10 bases remained unmatched. CDR3 bases: TGTGCCAGCAGACCTGGGACAGAAGGCGCCGGGGAGCTGTTTTTT. Its protein is CASRPGTEGAGELFF.

V and J are TRBV7-9 and TRBJ2-3, with D hard to call. CDR1 SEHNR and CDR2 FQNEAQ come from the germline V gene (reference sequence). V gave up 4 bases and J gave up 0 bases, with 11 bases separating them. The CDR3 contains 15 residues. The CDR3 nucleotides read TGTGCCAGCAGCTCGGACCGAAGAAGCACAGATACGCAGTATTTT. This encodes CASSSDRRSTDTQYF.

The rearrangement joins TRBV28 to TRBJ2-3, with 9 bases that match TRBD1. The CDR3 runs to 14 residues. Germline CDR1 MDHEN, CDR2 SYDVKM. J lost 4 bases, V lost 5 bases, and 4 bases had no gene match. The CDR3 sequence: CASSPGQGPDTQYF. The CDR3 DNA reads as TGTGCCAGCAGTCCCGGACAGGGGCCAGATACGCAGTATTTT.

This chain joins TRBV6-5 and TRBJ1-3; 7 positions match TRBD1. This CDR3 has 14 residues. Per germline, CDR1 MNHEY and CDR2 SVGAGI. V lost 3 bases, J lost 3 bases, and 2 bases stayed unmatched. As DNA, the CDR3 is TGTGCCAGCAGTTATAGGGACAGTGGAAACACCATATATTTT. Protein: CASSYRDSGNTIYF.